A selection of T cell receptor beta chains follows, all from one sample in a study of CD8 T cells in Susac syndrome. One entry per CDR3 protein results from TCRdb running MiXCR on the immunoSEQ multiplex PCR reads. This sample has about 150,000 distinct CDR3 sequences, with approximately 93% found just once. The sample was CD4+ T cells from PBMCs. The receptors originated from a human donor in good health. CDR3s include the opening cysteine and the closing phenylalanine or tryptophan. D genes are given only for firm matches.

>TRBJ2-5|TRBV2|NA
CASSVQGPGETQYF
>TRBJ2-3|TRBV29-1|NA
CNATEGVGTDTQYF
>TRBJ1-2|TRBV12-3/TRBV12-4|NA
CASSLQGTPYGYTF
>TRBJ2-5|TRBV25-1|TRBD2
CASSDPPGGEETQYF
>TRBJ2-7|TRBV6-1|TRBD2
CASSALAGGDEQYF
>TRBJ1-5|TRBV20-1|TRBD1
CSAPGQGIDQPQHF
>TRBJ2-6|TRBV6-4|TRBD2
CASSERGGALFSGANVLTF
>TRBJ2-1|TRBV6-5|NA
CASSRPGGHEQFF
>TRBJ2-5|TRBV5-1|NA
CASSLAGYDQETQYF
>TRBJ1-5|TRBV12-3/TRBV12-4|NA
CASRRTPNQPQHF
>TRBJ2-2|TRBV5-1|TRBD2
CASSSLAGVAGELFF
>TRBJ2-7|TRBV3-1|NA
CASRGRLLGEQYF
>TRBJ2-2|TRBV4-1|NA
CASSQVTTGELFF
>TRBJ1-2|TRBV7-2|NA
CASSSGVSGGYTF
>TRBJ2-7|TRBV29-1|NA
CSVIAEPTSYEQYF
>TRBJ1-1|TRBV20-1|NA
CSAHGVNTEAFF
>TRBJ2-2|TRBV27|NA
CASSLSWGSSGELFF
>TRBJ2-2|TRBV19|TRBD2
CASSVSGGNTGELFF
>TRBJ2-7|TRBV29-1|NA
CSVGESYEQYF
>TRBJ1-5|TRBV5-1|NA
CASSQEAGNQPQHF
>TRBJ2-1|TRBV27|NA
CASSLGGLEGGNNEQFF
>TRBJ1-1|TRBV14|NA
CASSQWVGSTIRGTEAFF